One and the same sample provided the 3 T cell receptor beta chains below, sequenced in a study of T cells in Graves' hyperthyroidism and ophthalmopathy. RNA transcripts were the template for amplifying TCR beta CDR3 regions. Using the HTBI primer set, a first-round RT-PCR was run on the TCR CDR3. Via MiXCR, TCRdb re-called the multiplex PCR reads, giving one row per CDR3 protein. This sample has approximately 400,000 distinct CDR3 sequences, with under 20% found just once. Sequencing was done on a sample of blood. Every receptor here comes from a man younger than 35 with Graves' ophthalmopathy.

This clonotype was recorded a few times. The V gene is TRBV5-6, the J gene TRBJ1-2; a possible D gene is TRBD1 (5 bases). Germline assignment: CDR1 SGHDT and CDR2 YYEEEE. The CDR3 spans 14 residues. V was pared by 0 bases and J by 8 bases, with 14 bases between. The CDR3 coding sequence is TGTGCCAGCAGCTTGGCTTCGGGGGTGCGAGGCTACACCTTC. It translates to CASSLASGVRGYTF.

V and J are TRBV6-2 or TRBV6-3 and TRBJ2-2; the D gene is possibly TRBD2 (5 bases). This CDR3 region has 17 residues. Germline CDR1 reads MNHEY; CDR2 reads SVGEGT. V was trimmed by 2 bases and J by 5 bases, leaving 18 bases between them. CDR3 sequence (DNA): TGTGCCAGCAGTTACGGGCTATCCGCTTCGGGGACCGGGGAGCTGTTTTTT. Residues: CASSYGLSASGTGELFF.

This clonotype occurred many times. V is TRBV5-1 and J is TRBJ2-1; 12 positions agree with TRBD2. The CDR3 totals 15 residues. Germline CDR1 is SGHRS and CDR2 is YFSETQ. The junction had 3 bases not matched to a gene; V was cut back by 1 base and J by 7 bases. This CDR3 reads CASSLLAGGRNEQFF. The CDR3 nucleotides read TGCGCCAGCAGCTTGCTAGCGGGGGGGCGTAATGAGCAGTTCTTC.